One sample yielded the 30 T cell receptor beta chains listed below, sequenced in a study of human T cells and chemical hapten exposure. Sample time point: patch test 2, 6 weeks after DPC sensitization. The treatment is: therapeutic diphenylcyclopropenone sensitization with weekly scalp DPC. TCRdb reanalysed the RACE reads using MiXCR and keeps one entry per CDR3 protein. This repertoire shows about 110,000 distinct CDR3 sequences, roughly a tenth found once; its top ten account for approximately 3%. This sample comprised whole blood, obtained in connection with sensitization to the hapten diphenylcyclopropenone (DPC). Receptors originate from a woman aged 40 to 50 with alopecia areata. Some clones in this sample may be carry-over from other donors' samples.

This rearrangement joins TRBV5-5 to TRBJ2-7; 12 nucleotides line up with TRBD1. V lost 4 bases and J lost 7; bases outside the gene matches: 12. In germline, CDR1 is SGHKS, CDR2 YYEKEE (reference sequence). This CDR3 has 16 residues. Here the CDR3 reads CASSGFPGQGAGEQYF. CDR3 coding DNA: TGTGCCAGCAGCGGCTTCCCGGGACAGGGGGCGGGTGAGCAGTACTTC.

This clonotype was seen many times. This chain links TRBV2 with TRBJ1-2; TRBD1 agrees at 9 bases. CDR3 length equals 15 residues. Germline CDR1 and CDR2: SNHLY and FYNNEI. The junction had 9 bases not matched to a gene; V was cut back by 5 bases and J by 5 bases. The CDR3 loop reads CASSNEQGAAYGYTF. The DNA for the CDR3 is TGTGCCAGCAGTAATGAACAGGGGGCGGCGTATGGCTACACCTTC. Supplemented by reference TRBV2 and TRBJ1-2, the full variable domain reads EPEVTQTPSHQVTQMGQEVILRCVPISNHLYFYWYRQILGQKVEFLVSFYNNEISEKSEIFDDQFSVERPDGSNFTLKIRSTKLEDSAMYFCASSNEQGAAYGYTFGSGTRLTVV.

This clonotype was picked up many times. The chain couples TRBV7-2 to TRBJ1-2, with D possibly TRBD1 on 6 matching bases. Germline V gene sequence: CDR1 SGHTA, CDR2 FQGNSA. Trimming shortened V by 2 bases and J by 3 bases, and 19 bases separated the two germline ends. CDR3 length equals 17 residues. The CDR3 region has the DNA TGTGCCAGCAGCTTAACAGGGACTTTCAGTCGAGACTATGGCTACACCTTC. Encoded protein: CASSLTGTFSRDYGYTF. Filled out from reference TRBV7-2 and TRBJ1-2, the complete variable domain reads GAGVSQSPSNKVTEKGKDVELRCDPISGHTALYWYRQSLGQGLEFLIYFQGNSAPDKSGLPSDRFSAERTGGSVSTLTIQRTQQEDSAVYLCASSLTGTFSRDYGYTFGSGTRLTVV.

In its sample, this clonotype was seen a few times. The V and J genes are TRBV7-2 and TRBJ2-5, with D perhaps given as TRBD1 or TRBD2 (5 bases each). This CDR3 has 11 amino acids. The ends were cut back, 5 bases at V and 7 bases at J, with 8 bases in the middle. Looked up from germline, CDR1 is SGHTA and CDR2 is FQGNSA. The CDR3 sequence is CASSRGVTQYF. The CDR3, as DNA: TGTGCCAGCAGCAGAGGGGTGACCCAGTACTTC.

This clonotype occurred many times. The DNA for the CDR3 is TGTGCCAGCAGCTTAGCCCCTACGGGCGGGGGACACTACAATGAGCAGTTCTTC. Translating gives CASSLAPTGGGHYNEQFF. This chain connects TRBV7-9 to TRBJ2-1; possible D gene TRBD2, 7 bases. Germline CDR1 is SEHNR and CDR2 is FQNEAQ (reference sequence). V lost 0 bases to trimming and J lost 3 bases, with 18 bases between them. CDR3 size: 18 residues.

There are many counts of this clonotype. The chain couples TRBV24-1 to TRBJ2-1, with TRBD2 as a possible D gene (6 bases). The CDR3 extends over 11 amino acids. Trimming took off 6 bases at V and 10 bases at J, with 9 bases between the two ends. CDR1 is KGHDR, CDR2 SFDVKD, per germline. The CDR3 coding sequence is TGTGCCACCAGTAGGAGGGGAGAGCAGTTCTTC. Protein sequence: CATSRRGEQFF.

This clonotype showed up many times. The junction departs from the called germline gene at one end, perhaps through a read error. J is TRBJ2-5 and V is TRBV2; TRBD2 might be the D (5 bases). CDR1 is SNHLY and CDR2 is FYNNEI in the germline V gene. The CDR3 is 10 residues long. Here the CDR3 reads CASSTREFHF. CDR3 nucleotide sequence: TGTGCCAGCAGCACGAGGGAGTTTCACTTC. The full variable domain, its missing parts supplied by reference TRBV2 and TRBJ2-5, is EPEVTQTPSHQVTQMGQEVILRCVPISNHLYFYWYRQILGQKVEFLVSFYNNEISEKSEIFDDQFSVERPDGSNFTLKIRSTKLEDSAMYFCASSTREFHFGPGTRLLVL.

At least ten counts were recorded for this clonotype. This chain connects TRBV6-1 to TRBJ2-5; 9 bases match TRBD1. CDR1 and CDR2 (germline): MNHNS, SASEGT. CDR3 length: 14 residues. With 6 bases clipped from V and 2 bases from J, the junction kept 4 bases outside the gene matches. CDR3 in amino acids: CASRRTGVQETQYF. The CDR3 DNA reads TGTGCCAGCAGGAGGACAGGGGTACAAGAGACCCAGTACTTC.

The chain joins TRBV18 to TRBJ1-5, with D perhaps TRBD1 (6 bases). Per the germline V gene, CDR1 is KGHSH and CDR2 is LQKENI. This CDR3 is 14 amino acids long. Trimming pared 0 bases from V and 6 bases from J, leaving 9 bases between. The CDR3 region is CASSPPGDTQPQHF. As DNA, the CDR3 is TGTGCCAGCTCACCACCCGGGGACACTCAGCCCCAGCATTTT.

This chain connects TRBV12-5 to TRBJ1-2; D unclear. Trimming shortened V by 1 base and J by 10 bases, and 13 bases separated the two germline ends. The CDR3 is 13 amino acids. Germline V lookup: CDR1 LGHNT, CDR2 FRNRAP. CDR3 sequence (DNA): TGTGCTAGTGGTTTGGCCGCTGAGGGCCTCTACACCTTC. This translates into CASGLAAEGLYTF.

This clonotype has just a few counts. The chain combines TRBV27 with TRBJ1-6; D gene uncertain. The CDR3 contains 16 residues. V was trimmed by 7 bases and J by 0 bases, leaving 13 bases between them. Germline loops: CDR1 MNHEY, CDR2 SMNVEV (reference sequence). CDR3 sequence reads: CASTPAGSSYNSPLHF. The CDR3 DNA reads TGTGCCAGCACCCCGGCGGGGAGCTCCTATAATTCACCCCTCCACTTT.

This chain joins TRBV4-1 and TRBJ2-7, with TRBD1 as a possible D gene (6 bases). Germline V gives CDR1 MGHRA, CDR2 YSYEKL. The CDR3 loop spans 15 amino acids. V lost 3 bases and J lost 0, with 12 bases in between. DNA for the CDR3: TGCGCCAGCAGCCAGCTACAGGGCCGCTCCTACGAGCAGTACTTC. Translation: CASSQLQGRSYEQYF.

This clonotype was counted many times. CDR3 bases: TGTGCCAGCAGCTTAGCCGACAGTCATCAGCCCCAGCATTTT. Protein product: CASSLADSHQPQHF. The genes are TRBV7-9 and TRBJ1-5; tentative D call: TRBD1 (5 bases). The CDR3 contains 14 residues. CDR1 and CDR2 (germline): SEHNR, FQNEAQ (reference sequence). V gave up 0 bases and J gave up 5 bases, with 8 bases separating them.

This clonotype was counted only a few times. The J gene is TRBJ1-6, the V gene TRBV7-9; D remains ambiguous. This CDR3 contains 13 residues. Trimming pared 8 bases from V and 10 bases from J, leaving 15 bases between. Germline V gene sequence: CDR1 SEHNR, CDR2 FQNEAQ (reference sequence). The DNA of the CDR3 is TGTGCCAGCTCCAGTTCCTCGTGGTCACCCCTCCACTTT. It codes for CASSSSSWSPLHF.

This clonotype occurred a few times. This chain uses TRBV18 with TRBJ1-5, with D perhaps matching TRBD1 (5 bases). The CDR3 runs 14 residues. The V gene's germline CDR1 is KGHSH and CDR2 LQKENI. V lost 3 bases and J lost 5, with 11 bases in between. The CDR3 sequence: CASSPSQGDQPQHF. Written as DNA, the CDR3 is TGTGCCAGCTCACCGTCACAAGGGGATCAGCCCCAGCATTTT.

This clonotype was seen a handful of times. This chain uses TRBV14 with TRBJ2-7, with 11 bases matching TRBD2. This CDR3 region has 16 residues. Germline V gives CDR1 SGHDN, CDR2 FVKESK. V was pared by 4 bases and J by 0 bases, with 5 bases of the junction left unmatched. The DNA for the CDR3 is TGTGCCAGCAGCCCCCGACTAGCGGGGATCTCCTACGAGCAGTACTTC. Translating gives CASSPRLAGISYEQYF.

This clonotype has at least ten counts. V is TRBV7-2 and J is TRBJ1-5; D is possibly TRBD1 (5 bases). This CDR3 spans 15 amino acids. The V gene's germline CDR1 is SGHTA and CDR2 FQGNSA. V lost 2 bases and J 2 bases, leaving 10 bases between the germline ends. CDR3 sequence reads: CASSLQGNGNQPQHF. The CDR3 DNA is TGTGCCAGCAGCTTACAGGGCAATGGCAATCAGCCCCAGCATTTT.

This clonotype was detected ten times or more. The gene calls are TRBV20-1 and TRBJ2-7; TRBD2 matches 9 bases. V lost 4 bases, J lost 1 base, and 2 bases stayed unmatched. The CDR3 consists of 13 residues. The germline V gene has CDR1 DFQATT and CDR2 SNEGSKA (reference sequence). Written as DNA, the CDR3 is TGCAGTGCTACAGCGGGGGGATCCTACGAGCAGTACTTC. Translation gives CSATAGGSYEQYF.

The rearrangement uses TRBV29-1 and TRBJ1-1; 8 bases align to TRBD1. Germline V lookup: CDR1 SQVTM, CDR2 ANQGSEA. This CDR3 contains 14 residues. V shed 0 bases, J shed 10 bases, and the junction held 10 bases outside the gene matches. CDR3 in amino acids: CSVEEVGQAPGAFF. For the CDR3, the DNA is TGCAGCGTTGAAGAGGTGGGACAGGCGCCTGGAGCTTTCTTT.

CDR3 nucleotide sequence: TGTGCCAGCAGCTCGCCGGGACAGGAAATTCCCGGGGAGCTGTTTTTT. Protein: CASSSPGQEIPGELFF. The chain uses TRBV7-2 and TRBJ2-2; 8 nucleotides align to TRBD1. CDR3 length: 16 residues. Germline V gene lookup returns CDR1 SGHTA and CDR2 FQGNSA. V lost 4 bases and J lost 6; bases outside the gene matches: 10. Filled out from reference TRBV7-2 and TRBJ2-2, the complete variable domain reads GAGVSQSPSNKVTEKGKDVELRCDPISGHTALYWYRQSLGQGLEFLIYFQGNSAPDKSGLPSDRFSAERTGGSVSTLTIQRTQQEDSAVYLCASSSPGQEIPGELFFGEGSRLTVL.

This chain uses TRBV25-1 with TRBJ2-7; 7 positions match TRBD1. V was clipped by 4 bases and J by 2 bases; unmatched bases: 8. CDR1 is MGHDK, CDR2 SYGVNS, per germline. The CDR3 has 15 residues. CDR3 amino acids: CASSGPGTEPYEQYF. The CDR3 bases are TGTGCCAGCAGTGGCCCCGGGACAGAACCCTACGAGCAGTACTTC.

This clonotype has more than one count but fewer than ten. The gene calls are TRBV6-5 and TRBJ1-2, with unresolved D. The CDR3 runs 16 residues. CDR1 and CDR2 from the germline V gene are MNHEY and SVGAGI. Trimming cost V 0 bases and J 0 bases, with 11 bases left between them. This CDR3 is CASSYSPSITNYGYTF. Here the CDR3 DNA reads TGTGCCAGCAGTTACTCCCCGAGTATAACTAACTATGGCTACACCTTC.

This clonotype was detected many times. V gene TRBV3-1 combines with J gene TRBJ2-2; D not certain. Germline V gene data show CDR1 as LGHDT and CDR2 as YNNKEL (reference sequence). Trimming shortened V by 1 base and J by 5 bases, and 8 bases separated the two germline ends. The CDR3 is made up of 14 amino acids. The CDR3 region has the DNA TGTGCCAGCAGCCAAGGACCTCTTACCGGGGAGCTGTTTTTT. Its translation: CASSQGPLTGELFF.

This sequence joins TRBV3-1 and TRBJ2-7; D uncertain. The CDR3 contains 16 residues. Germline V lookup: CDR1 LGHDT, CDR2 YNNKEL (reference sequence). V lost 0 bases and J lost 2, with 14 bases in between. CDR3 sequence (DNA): TGTGCCAGCAGCCAAGAGGGTCCGCCTAGACCCTACGAGCAGTACTTC. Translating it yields CASSQEGPPRPYEQYF.

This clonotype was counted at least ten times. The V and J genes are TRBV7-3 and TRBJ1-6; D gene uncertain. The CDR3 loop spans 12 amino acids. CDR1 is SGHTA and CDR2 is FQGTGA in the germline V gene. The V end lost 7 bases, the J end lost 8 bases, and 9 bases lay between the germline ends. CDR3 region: CASILQHSPLHF. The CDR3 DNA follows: TGTGCCAGCATATTACAGCATTCACCCCTCCACTTT.

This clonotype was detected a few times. The CDR3 DNA reads as TGTGCCAGCAGCTTAGACGGACCAAAGGGGCTGTTCTTC. Its protein is CASSLDGPKGLFF. The chain has TRBV11-2 and TRBJ2-1, with D perhaps TRBD1 (5 bases). The ends were cut back, 0 bases at V and 15 bases at J, with 15 bases in the middle. CDR1 SGHAT and CDR2 FQNNGV come from the germline V gene. The CDR3 covers 13 residues.

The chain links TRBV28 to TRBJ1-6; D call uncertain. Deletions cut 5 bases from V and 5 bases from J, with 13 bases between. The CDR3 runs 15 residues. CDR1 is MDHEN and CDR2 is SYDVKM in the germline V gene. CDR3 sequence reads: CASSLAVQNNSPLHF. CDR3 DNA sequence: TGTGCCAGCAGTCTTGCTGTTCAGAATAATTCACCCCTCCACTTT.

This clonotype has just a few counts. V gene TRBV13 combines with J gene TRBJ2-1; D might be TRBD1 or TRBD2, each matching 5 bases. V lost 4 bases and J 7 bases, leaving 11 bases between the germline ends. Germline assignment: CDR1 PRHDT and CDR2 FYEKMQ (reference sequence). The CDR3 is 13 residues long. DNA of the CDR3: TGTGCCAGCAGCTCGGGACCGAGGAATGAGCAGTTCTTC. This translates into CASSSGPRNEQFF.

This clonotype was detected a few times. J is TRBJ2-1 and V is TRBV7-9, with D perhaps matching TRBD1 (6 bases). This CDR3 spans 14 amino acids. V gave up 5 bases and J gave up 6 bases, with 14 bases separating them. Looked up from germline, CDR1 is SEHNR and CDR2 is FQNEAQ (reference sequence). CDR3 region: CASSPRTEGNEQFF. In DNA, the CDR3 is TGTGCCAGCAGCCCGAGGACAGAGGGCAATGAGCAGTTCTTC. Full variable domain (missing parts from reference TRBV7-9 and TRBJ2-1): DTGVSQNPRHKITKRGQNVTFRCDPISEHNRLYWYRQTLGQGPEFLTYFQNEAQLEKSRLLSDRFSAERPKGSFSTLEIQRTEQGDSAMYLCASSPRTEGNEQFFGPGTRLTVL.

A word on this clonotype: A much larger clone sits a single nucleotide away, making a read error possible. The CDR3: CASSLPPQAARMEAFF. CDR3 DNA: TGTGCCAGCAGCCTCCCCCCTCAGGCAGCCAGAATGGAAGCTTTCTTT. The chain recombines TRBV28 with TRBJ1-1; D is ambiguous. Between the trimmed V and J ends, which lost 6 bases and 8 bases, there was a span of 25 bases. The CDR3 has 16 amino acids. Germline V gives CDR1 MDHEN, CDR2 SYDVKM.